These 14 T cell receptor beta chains originate from one sample sequenced in a study of cytomegalovirus exposure and HLA in healthy donors. This PCR relied on a set of 60 Vbeta primers and 13 Jbeta primers. Sequencing used immunoSEQ multiplex PCR; TCRdb keeps in-frame clones, though not all of them. Its table lists 180,000 or so clones. The material sequenced was PBMCs. These receptors all come from a boy aged 5 to 17 in good health and CMV-seronegative.

The chain is built from TRBV4-3 and TRBJ2-7; TRBD1 might be the D (6 bases). Germline assignment: CDR1 LGHNA and CDR2 YSLEER. V shed 0 bases and J shed 6 bases, with 18 bases lying between them. CDR3 size: 16 residues. As DNA, the CDR3 is TGCGCCAGCAGCCAAGATGTCGAACAGGGACGGCGCGAGCAGTACTTC. This translates into CASSQDVEQGRREQYF.

The genes are TRBV4-1 and TRBJ1-2; D is perhaps TRBD1 (6 bases). The V end lost 2 bases, the J end lost 4 bases, and 14 bases lay between the germline ends. Germline assignment: CDR1 MGHRA and CDR2 YSYEKL. The CDR3 has 15 amino acids. The CDR3 DNA follows: TGCGCCAGCAGCCAATGGTGGGGGCAGGGCTATGGCTACACCTTC. Translated, it gives CASSQWWGQGYGYTF.

The chain combines TRBV11-3 with TRBJ1-2; TRBD1 matches 7 bases. The germline V gene encodes CDR1 SGHNT and CDR2 YENEEA. Germline trimming cut 3 bases from V and 7 bases from J; bases unmatched to any gene: 11. The CDR3 loop spans 15 amino acids. The CDR3 nucleotides are TGTGCCAGCAGCTTCTACGGGACAGCCTCTATTGGCTACACCTTC. Amino acid sequence: CASSFYGTASIGYTF.

The chain links TRBV7-9 to TRBJ1-4; tentative D call: TRBD1 (6 bases). The CDR3 spans 16 residues. Trimming shortened V by 3 bases and J by 4 bases, and 15 bases separated the two germline ends. Germline loops: CDR1 SEHNR, CDR2 FQNEAQ (reference sequence). Here the CDR3 reads CASSLGHGVNNEKLFF. The CDR3, as DNA: TGTGCCAGCAGCTTGGGACATGGGGTGAATAATGAAAAACTGTTTTTT. Looking up the rest from reference TRBV7-9 and TRBJ1-4 gives the full variable domain: DTGVSQNPRHKITKRGQNVTFRCDPISEHNRLYWYRQTLGQGPEFLTYFQNEAQLEKSRLLSDRFSAERPKGSFSTLEIQRTEQGDSAMYLCASSLGHGVNNEKLFFGSGTQLSVL.

The V gene is TRBV7-9, the J gene TRBJ2-7, with TRBD1 matching over 12 bases. Germline V gene data show CDR1 as SEHNR and CDR2 as FQNEAQ (reference sequence). This CDR3 comprises 14 residues. V was clipped by 2 bases and J by 9 bases; unmatched bases: 5. The CDR3 nucleotides read TGTGCCAGCAGCTTACCGGGACAGGGGGCCTTGCAGTACTTC. Protein sequence: CASSLPGQGALQYF.

The chain joins TRBV29-1 to TRBJ1-1, with 8 positions matching TRBD1. The CDR3 is made up of 16 amino acids. Germline V gene data show CDR1 as SQVTM and CDR2 as ANQGSEA. With 3 bases clipped from V and 0 bases from J, the junction kept 9 bases outside the gene matches. CDR3 sequence: CSVDPDRGQMNTEAFF. CDR3 DNA: TGCAGCGTTGACCCCGACAGGGGTCAAATGAACACTGAAGCTTTCTTT.

V gene TRBV30 combines with J gene TRBJ1-1; D call uncertain. The CDR3 length is 11 residues. The germline V gene has CDR1 GTSNPN and CDR2 SVGIG (reference sequence). Trimming left V 3 bases short and J 4 bases short, with 6 bases between. CDR3 in amino acids: CAWSPFTEAFF. For the CDR3, the DNA is TGTGCCTGGAGCCCCTTCACTGAAGCTTTCTTT. Full variable domain (outside the CDR3, taken from reference TRBV30 and TRBJ1-1): SQTIHQWPATLVQPVGSPLSLECTVEGTSNPNLYWYRQAAGRGLQLLFYSVGIGQISSEVPQNLSASRPQDRQFILSSKKLLLSDSGFYLCAWSPFTEAFFGQGTRLTVV.

The chain combines TRBV7-8 with TRBJ2-5, with D perhaps TRBD2 (5 bases). From germline, CDR1 is SGHVS and CDR2 FQNEAQ. The CDR3 consists of 15 residues. V lost 4 bases to trimming and J lost 5 bases, with 17 bases between them. CDR3 protein: CASSSSPLVGETQYF. The CDR3 DNA is TGTGCCAGCAGCTCCTCCCCACTAGTAGGGGAGACCCAGTACTTC.

The V gene is TRBV9, the J gene TRBJ2-1; 9 positions agree with TRBD1. Germline V gene sequence: CDR1 SGDLS, CDR2 YYNGEE. There are 16 residues in the CDR3. V lost 4 bases and J lost 4; bases outside the gene matches: 9. Here the CDR3 reads CASSWRGDREYNEQFF. The DNA for the CDR3 is TGTGCCAGCAGCTGGAGGGGGGACAGGGAGTACAATGAGCAGTTCTTC.

This rearrangement joins TRBV4-2 to TRBJ2-1; TRBD1 is a possible D gene (5 bases). The CDR3 is 17 amino acids. Germline CDR1 reads LGHNA; CDR2 reads YNFKEQ. V was pared by 0 bases and J by 0 bases, with 12 bases between. DNA for the CDR3: TGTGCCAGCAGCCAAGAAGGACACCCAAGCTCCTACAATGAGCAGTTCTTC. The encoded protein is CASSQEGHPSSYNEQFF.

V gene TRBV28 combines with J gene TRBJ1-6; weak D call: TRBD1 (5 bases). Trimming pared 3 bases from V and 5 bases from J, leaving 11 bases between. Germline CDR1 MDHEN, CDR2 SYDVKM. The CDR3 contains 15 residues. The CDR3 sequence is CASSLGHPNNSPLHF. Written as DNA, the CDR3 is TGTGCCAGCAGTTTGGGGCACCCAAATAATTCACCCCTCCACTTT.

The chain employs TRBV11-2 and TRBJ1-1, with a possible D match to TRBD1 (5 bases). This CDR3 is 14 amino acids long. Per the germline V gene, CDR1 is SGHAT and CDR2 is FQNNGV. The V end was cut by 5 bases, the J end by 2 bases, with 12 bases between. In DNA form, the CDR3 reads TGTGCCAGCAGCCCGGGGCGGGGAAACACTGAAGCTTTCTTT. This gives the protein CASSPGRGNTEAFF. Filled out from reference TRBV11-2 and TRBJ1-1, the complete variable domain reads EAGVAQSPRYKIIEKRQSVAFWCNPISGHATLYWYQQILGQGPKLLIQFQNNGVVDDSQLPKDRFSAERLKGVDSTLKIQPAKLEDSAVYLCASSPGRGNTEAFFGQGTRLTVV.

The rearrangement uses TRBV30 and TRBJ1-6; 7 nucleotides agree with TRBD1. CDR3 length: 13 amino acids. Per the germline V gene, CDR1 is GTSNPN and CDR2 is SVGIG (reference sequence). Germline trimming cut 4 bases from V and 8 bases from J; bases unmatched to any gene: 5. CDR3 region: CAWKQGPDSPLHF. The CDR3 DNA follows: TGTGCCTGGAAACAGGGGCCCGATTCACCCCTCCACTTT.

V and J are TRBV5-8 and TRBJ1-5; a weak D match, TRBD1 (6 bases). The CDR3 is 17 residues long. CDR1 is SGHTS, CDR2 YDEGEE, per germline. Trimming removed 6 bases at V and 3 bases at J, with 22 bases between. CDR3 coding DNA: TGTGCCAGCACCCCATCCCTCCGGACAGCCTACAATCAGCCCCAGCATTTT. Protein: CASTPSLRTAYNQPQHF.